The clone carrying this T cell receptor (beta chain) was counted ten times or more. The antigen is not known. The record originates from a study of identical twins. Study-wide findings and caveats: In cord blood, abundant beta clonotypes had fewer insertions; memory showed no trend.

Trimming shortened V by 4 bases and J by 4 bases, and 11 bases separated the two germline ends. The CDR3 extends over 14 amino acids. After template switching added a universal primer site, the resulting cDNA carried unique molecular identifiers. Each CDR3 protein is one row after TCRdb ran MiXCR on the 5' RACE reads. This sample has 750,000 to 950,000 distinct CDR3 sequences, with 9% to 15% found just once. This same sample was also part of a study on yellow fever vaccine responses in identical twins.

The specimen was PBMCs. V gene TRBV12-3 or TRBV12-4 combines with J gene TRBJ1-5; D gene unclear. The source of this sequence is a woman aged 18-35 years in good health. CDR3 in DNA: TGTGCCAGCAGTTCCCACTCCGGGAATCAGCCCCAGCATTTT. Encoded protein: CASSSHSGNQPQHF.